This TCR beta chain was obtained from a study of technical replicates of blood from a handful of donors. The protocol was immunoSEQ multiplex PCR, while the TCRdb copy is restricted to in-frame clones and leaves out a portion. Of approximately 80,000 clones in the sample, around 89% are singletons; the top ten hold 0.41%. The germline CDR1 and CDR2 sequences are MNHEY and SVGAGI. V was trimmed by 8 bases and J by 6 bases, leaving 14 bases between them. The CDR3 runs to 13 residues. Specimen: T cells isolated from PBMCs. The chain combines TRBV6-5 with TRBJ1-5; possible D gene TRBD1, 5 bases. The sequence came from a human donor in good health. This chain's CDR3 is CASGGASGQPQHF. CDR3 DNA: TGTGCCAGCGGCGGGGCCTCTGGTCAGCCCCAGCATTTT.